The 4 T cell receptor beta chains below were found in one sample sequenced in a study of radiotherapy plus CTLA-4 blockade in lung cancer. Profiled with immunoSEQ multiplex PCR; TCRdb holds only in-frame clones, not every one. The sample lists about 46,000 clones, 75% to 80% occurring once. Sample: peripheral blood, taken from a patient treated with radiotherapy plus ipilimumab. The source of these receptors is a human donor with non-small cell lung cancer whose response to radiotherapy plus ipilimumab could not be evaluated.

The CDR3 reads CASSLSLAGDYEQFF. The CDR3 DNA reads as TGTGCCAGCAGCTTATCACTAGCGGGAGACTATGAGCAGTTCTTC. The gene calls are TRBV7-3 and TRBJ2-1; 11 bases line up with TRBD2. Looked up from germline, CDR1 is SGHTA and CDR2 is FQGTGA. V trimming: 2 bases; J trimming: 8 bases; junction bases outside the gene matches: 5. This CDR3 comprises 15 residues.

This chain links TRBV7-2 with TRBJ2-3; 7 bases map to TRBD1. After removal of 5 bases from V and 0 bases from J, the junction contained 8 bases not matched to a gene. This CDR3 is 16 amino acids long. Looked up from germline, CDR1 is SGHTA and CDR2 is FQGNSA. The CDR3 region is CASSQGVAYSTDTQYF. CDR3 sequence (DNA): TGTGCCAGCAGCCAGGGGGTGGCGTATAGCACAGATACGCAGTATTTT.

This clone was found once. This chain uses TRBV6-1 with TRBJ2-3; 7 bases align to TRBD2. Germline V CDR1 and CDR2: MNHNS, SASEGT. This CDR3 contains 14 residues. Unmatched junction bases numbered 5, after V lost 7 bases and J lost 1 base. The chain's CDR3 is CASTGGGGTDTQYF. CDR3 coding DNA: TGTGCCAGCACGGGTGGGGGGGGCACAGATACGCAGTATTTT.

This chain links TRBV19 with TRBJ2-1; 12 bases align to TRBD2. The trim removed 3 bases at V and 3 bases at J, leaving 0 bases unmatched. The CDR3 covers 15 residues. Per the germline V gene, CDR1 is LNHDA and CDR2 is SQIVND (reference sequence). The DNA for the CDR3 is TGTGCCAGTAGTATGACTAGCGGGGGCTACAATGAGCAGTTCTTC. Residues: CASSMTSGGYNEQFF.